This T cell receptor (beta chain) was sequenced in a study of technical replicates of blood from a handful of donors. TCRdb's copy holds only in-frame clones and misses some; the assay was immunoSEQ multiplex PCR. Of 8,500 to 10,000 clones in the sample, about nine tenths were seen once. This clone occurred once. This receptor was taken from a human donor in good health. The sample consisted of PBMCs.

CDR3 sequence (DNA): TGCGCCAGCAGCCCAGAGGAGGGCTACAATGAGCAGTTCTTC. Residues: CASSPEEGYNEQFF. This rearrangement joins TRBV5-1 to TRBJ2-1, with D maybe TRBD2 (6 bases). V was pared by 4 bases and J by 3 bases, with 11 bases between. The germline CDR1 and CDR2 sequences are SGHRS and YFSETQ. The CDR3 is 14 amino acids.